This is a list of T cell receptor beta chains from one sample in a study of shared clonotypes between healthy human individuals. Repertoires were generated with immunoSEQ multiplex PCR, while TCRdb's copy carries only in-frame clones and drops some. The sample yields about 610,000 clones, around 96% seen once. Sequenced: naive CD8+ T cells sorted from blood. The source is a woman aged 30 to 39 in good health. Each CDR3 is given with its conserved first and last residue. Each record gives: J gene, V gene, clone size, D gene, CDR3 DNA, CDR3 protein. The D gene is left open where the match is weak. Clone size is not always given. Where it is, it says once, few, many or a class for expanded clones.

TRBJ1-3 TRBV6-5 - - TGTGCCAGCAGTCCCGGACGGAGCTCTGGAAACACCATATATTTT CASSPGRSSGNTIYF
TRBJ2-7 TRBV27 - - TGTGCCAGCAGTATTGACACTACCAAATCCTACGAGCAGTACTTC CASSIDTTKSYEQYF
TRBJ2-7 TRBV21-1 - - TGTGCCAGCAGCAACGAATGGGACAGCTACGAGCAGTACTTC CASSNEWDSYEQYF
TRBJ1-1 TRBV11-2 - - TGTGCCAGCAGCCCATGGGGGGGTTTGGGGGCGGCTGAAGCTTTCTTT CASSPWGGLGAAEAFF
TRBJ2-1 TRBV13 - TRBD2 TGTGCCAGCAGCTTAGACCTAGCGGGTAACAATGAGCAGTTCTTC CASSLDLAGNNEQFF
TRBJ1-4 TRBV28 once - TGTGCCAGCAGCTATACAGGTGGTGCTAATGAAAAACTGTTTTTT CASSYTGGANEKLFF
TRBJ2-5 TRBV27 - TRBD1 TGTGCCAGCAGTTTATCCCAGGGGGCGGCGACCCAGTACTTC CASSLSQGAATQYF
TRBJ2-1 TRBV10-3 once TRBD2 TGTGCCATCAGTGAGGATCCATTAGCGGGAGGGACCTACAATGAGCAGTTCTTC CAISEDPLAGGTYNEQFF
TRBJ2-5 TRBV5-6 once - TGTGCCAGCAGCTTATTGCAAGAGACCCAGTACTTC CASSLLQETQYF
TRBJ2-7 TRBV13 - TRBD2 TGTGCCAGCAGCGGCGGGACTAGCGGAGACTACGAGCAGTACTTC CASSGGTSGDYEQYF
TRBJ2-1 TRBV10-2 once - TGCGCCAGCAGTGAGTCCGCCAGGAAAAACTACAATGAGCAGTTCTTC CASSESARKNYNEQFF
TRBJ2-1 TRBV27 - TRBD2 TGTGCCAGCAGTTTGCGGACTAGCGCCTACAATGAGCAGTTCTTC CASSLRTSAYNEQFF
TRBJ1-2 TRBV29-1 - - TGCAGCGCCTCAGGGGTCGACTATGGCTACACCTTC CSASGVDYGYTF
TRBJ2-2 TRBV2 once TRBD1 TGTGCCAGCAGTACGTTCGACAGGGTAGTAACCGGGGAGCTGTTTTTT CASSTFDRVVTGELFF
TRBJ2-1 TRBV2 once - TGTGCCAGCAGTTCCCTCGTTCTTGAGCAGTTCTTC CASSSLVLEQFF
TRBJ2-7 TRBV4-2 - - TGTGCCAGCAGCCAAGAATCGGGACTTAGCTCCTACGAGCAGTACTTC CASSQESGLSSYEQYF
TRBJ2-1 TRBV5-8 - - TGTGCCAGCAGCCCCCGGGTAGATGAGCAGTTCTTC CASSPRVDEQFF
TRBJ2-2 TRBV11-2 - TRBD1 TGTGCCAGCAGCAGGACAGGGTGGACCGGGGAGCTGTTTTTT CASSRTGWTGELFF
TRBJ2-1 TRBV28 - - TGTGCCAGCAGGTTTCAAGTTAACAATGAGCAGTTCTTC CASRFQVNNEQFF
TRBJ2-7 TRBV7-9 - - TGTGCCAGCAGCGCTGCTAGTTCATACGAGCAGTACTTC CASSAASSYEQYF
TRBJ1-1 TRBV7-3 - TRBD1 TGTGCCAGCAGCTTTGGACAGGGAAACACTGAAGCTTTCTTT CASSFGQGNTEAFF
TRBJ1-5 TRBV2 - - TGTGCCAGCAGTGAATTTGCTGGGGCCAATCAGCCCCAGCATTTT CASSEFAGANQPQHF
TRBJ1-1 TRBV29-1 - - TGCAGCGTTGAATCAGGGATGAACACTGAAGCTTTCTTT CSVESGMNTEAFF
TRBJ2-7 TRBV2 - TRBD2 TGTGCCAGCAAAGGGACTAGCGGGACGTACGAGCAGTACTTC CASKGTSGTYEQYF